A single sample is the source of the 28 T cell receptor beta chains below, sequenced in a study of blood T cells in healthy people across ages (dated by TCRdb to about 2015). Libraries were prepared through 5' RACE. Instrument on record: Illumina HiSeq 2500. A second PCR of roughly 7 to 11 cycles was performed with a sample-barcoded 5' primer and a J-beta primer mix. The public reads were reanalyzed by TCRdb: fastp trimming at Q25, MiXCR alignment, in-frame beta chains only. Entries that share a CDR3 protein sequence are merged under the most common genes and DNA. Within this sample are roughly 1,700,000 distinct CDR3 sequences, with roughly 27% of them counted one time only. 7.7% of the sample is held by the ten biggest clonotypes. What was sequenced was blood. The receptors stem from a woman aged 25 to 39 in good health.

The table lists this clonotype with a count of one. It may be a read error: a sequence one base away is much more abundant. The conserved closing phenylalanine or tryptophan is absent in this CDR3, likely reflecting a read error. This chain uses TRBV7-2 with TRBJ2-5; TRBD2 might be the D (6 bases). CDR1 and CDR2 (germline): SGHTA, FQGNSA. Trimming cost V 3 bases and J 4 bases, with 18 bases left between them. The CDR3 is made up of 16 amino acids. CDR3 bases: TGTGCCAGCAGCTTCGCTATCGGGGGTGAAGGAGAGACCCAGTACATC. Residues: CASSFAIGGEGETQYI.

In regard to this clonotype: At one end the junction does not follow the germline gene, possibly because of a read error. The chain employs TRBV7-2 and TRBJ2-3, with no clear D. CDR3 length equals 12 residues. CDR1 is SGHTA, CDR2 FQGNSA, per germline. This chain's CDR3 is CASSYGTDTRYF. The CDR3 nucleotides are TGTGCCAGCAGCTATGGCACAGATACGCGGTATTTT.

The rearrangement joins TRBV5-1 to TRBJ1-2, with 9 bases lining up with TRBD1. CDR3 length: 15 amino acids. V was clipped by 2 bases and J by 8 bases; unmatched bases: 10. The germline CDR1 and CDR2 sequences are SGHRS and YFSETQ. CDR3 protein: CASSFGLQGAGGYTF. In DNA form, the CDR3 reads TGCGCCAGCAGCTTCGGGCTACAGGGGGCAGGAGGCTACACCTTC.

The V gene is TRBV5-1, the J gene TRBJ2-6, with TRBD1 matching 9 bases. The CDR3 extends over 17 amino acids. J was trimmed by 1 base and V by 3 bases; bases with no gene match: 5. Germline V gene data show CDR1 as SGHRS and CDR2 as YFSETQ. The CDR3 DNA reads as TGCGCCAGCAGCTGGGACAGGGAAGTTTCTGGGGCCAACGTCCTGACTTTC. It codes for CASSWDREVSGANVLTF.

This rearrangement joins TRBV19 to TRBJ2-1; D is unresolved. V was pared by 1 base and J by 6 bases, with 13 bases between. The CDR3 runs 15 residues. CDR1 is LNHDA and CDR2 is SQIVND in the germline V gene (reference sequence). The CDR3 reads CASSIGPGRPNEQFF. CDR3 in DNA: TGTGCCAGTAGTATAGGACCGGGTAGGCCCAATGAGCAGTTCTTC.

This clonotype occurred a few times. This chain uses TRBV20-1 with TRBJ2-7, with D possibly matching TRBD1 (5 bases). V gave up 1 base and J gave up 3 bases, with 13 bases separating them. Germline lookup yields CDR1 DFQATT and CDR2 SNEGSKA (reference sequence). There are 14 residues in the CDR3. CDR3 bases: TGCAGTGCTAGAGTAAGGGGTGCCCACTACGAGCAGTACTTC. Its translation: CSARVRGAHYEQYF.

Concerning this clonotype: Given a much more abundant clone one base away, this may be a read error. In this CDR3 the conserved last residue, phenylalanine or tryptophan, is missing, so a read error is likely. Because the CDR3's place on the DNA is in doubt, the DNA is left out and the CDR3 is given as listed by TCRdb. The rearrangement uses TRBV4-1 and TRBJ2-5; TRBD1 is the table's D call, not checked against the DNA. Per germline, CDR1 MGHRA and CDR2 YSYEKL. The CDR3 length is 15 residues, termini included. CDR3 sequence: CASSPPGQVPRDKYL.

The chain employs TRBV7-9 and TRBJ2-4, with TRBD2 matching over 12 bases. The germline V gene encodes CDR1 SEHNR and CDR2 FQNEAQ (reference sequence). J gave up 13 bases and V 5 bases, and 12 bases lay outside the gene matches. The CDR3 extends over 15 amino acids. The CDR3 DNA follows: TGTGCCAGCAGCCCTGGGACTAGCGGGCTCCCAGAGCAGTACTTC. Amino acids: CASSPGTSGLPEQYF.

The table lists this clonotype with many counts. The rearrangement joins TRBV6-4 to TRBJ2-3; 7 bases are shared with TRBD1. Trimming took 1 base from V and 4 from J; bases not matched to a gene: 2. Looked up from germline, CDR1 is MRHNA and CDR2 is SNTAGT. The CDR3 has 14 residues. CDR3 DNA: TGTGCCAGCAGTGACTTACAGGGGTCAGATACGCAGTATTTT. This codes for CASSDLQGSDTQYF.

The V gene is TRBV7-2, the J gene TRBJ2-7; D might be TRBD1 (6 bases). Germline CDR1 and CDR2: SGHTA and FQGNSA. The CDR3 is made up of 13 amino acids. V was shortened by 4 bases and J by 7 bases, with 14 bases between the two germline ends. CDR3 sequence reads: CASSWDTAGEQYF. The CDR3 DNA follows: TGTGCCAGCAGCTGGGACACGGCTGGAGAGCAGTACTTC.

This clonotype was counted between two and nine times. The rearrangement uses TRBV5-1 and TRBJ1-2; D may be TRBD1 (6 bases). There are 16 residues in the CDR3. The germline V and J ends were trimmed by 4 bases and 4 bases, with 20 bases remaining between them. Germline CDR1 is SGHRS and CDR2 is YFSETQ. Written as DNA, the CDR3 is TGCGCCAGCAGCCCGGAGCAGGGGAGGCCCCGCTATGGCTACACCTTC. Translation gives CASSPEQGRPRYGYTF.

This chain joins TRBV5-1 and TRBJ1-2; the D gene is possibly TRBD1 (6 bases). Germline values: CDR1 SGHRS, CDR2 YFSETQ. The CDR3 consists of 15 residues. Trimming took 5 bases from V and 3 from J, leaving 17 bases between them. CDR3 amino acids: CASRASPGADYGYTF. The CDR3 DNA reads as TGCGCCAGCAGGGCTTCCCCAGGGGCGGACTATGGCTACACCTTC.

This clonotype was counted many times. The chain has TRBV10-1 and TRBJ2-1; D remains unclear. The CDR3 extends over 13 amino acids. Germline CDR1 is WNHNN and CDR2 is SYGVQD (reference sequence). V lost 6 bases and J lost 5, with 11 bases in between. The chain's CDR3 is CASSPREDNEQFF. The CDR3 DNA sequence: TGCGCCAGCAGCCCCCGAGAGGACAATGAGCAGTTCTTC.

The chain combines TRBV10-1 with TRBJ2-1; D uncertain. The CDR3 has 11 amino acids. The germline V and J ends were trimmed by 6 bases and 10 bases, with 10 bases remaining between them. Germline-derived CDR1 and CDR2 are WNHNN and SYGVQD (reference sequence). In DNA, the CDR3 is TGCGCCAGCAGCCCGGATATAGAGCAGTTCTTC. Residues: CASSPDIEQFF.

The gene calls are TRBV7-9 and TRBJ2-4; perhaps D is TRBD1 or TRBD2 (5 bases each). CDR1 SEHNR and CDR2 FQNEAQ come from the germline V gene (reference sequence). This CDR3 contains 14 residues. Deletions cut 7 bases from V and 5 bases from J, with 15 bases between. CDR3 sequence (DNA): TGTGCCAGCAACTTGGCAGGGAGTCAAAACATTCAGTACTTC. Translating it yields CASNLAGSQNIQYF.

This clonotype was seen a handful of times. This rearrangement joins TRBV5-1 to TRBJ1-4, with D hard to call. V lost 4 bases and J lost 7, with 17 bases in between. Germline assignment: CDR1 SGHRS and CDR2 YFSETQ. This CDR3 has 15 amino acids. The CDR3 coding sequence is TGCGCCAGCAGCCCGGCCTCAATCGGAGGTGAAAAACTGTTTTTT. Amino acid sequence: CASSPASIGGEKLFF.

This clonotype showed up just a few times. This chain links TRBV7-2 with TRBJ2-1; 10 positions agree with TRBD2. The CDR3 length is 16 residues. The V and J ends lost 5 bases and 7 bases, in that order; junction bases with no gene match: 11. Germline CDR1 is SGHTA and CDR2 is FQGNSA. The CDR3 DNA follows: TGTGCCAGCAGCCTAAGCGGGACTAGCGTTCGGAATGAGCAGTTCTTC. As protein: CASSLSGTSVRNEQFF.

Regarding this clonotype: A much larger clone sits a single nucleotide away, making a read error possible. The chain carries TRBV6-5 and TRBJ2-5; maybe TRBD2 (6 bases). CDR3 length: 15 residues. Trimming cost V 2 bases and J 4 bases, with 14 bases left between them. CDR1 is MNHEY and CDR2 is SVGAGI in the germline V gene. In DNA form, the CDR3 reads TGTGCCAGCAGTTACGGGGAGCGGGTTCGAGAGACCCAGTACTTC. This sequence encodes CASSYGERVRETQYF.

This clonotype was observed a few times. The gene calls are TRBV11-2 and TRBJ2-7; no clear D. The CDR3 loop spans 14 amino acids. CDR1 is SGHAT, CDR2 FQNNGV, per germline. Trimming shortened V by 5 bases and J by 0 bases, and 11 bases separated the two germline ends. CDR3 coding DNA: TGTGCCAGCAGCCAGTGGGCCAACTCCTACGAGCAGTACTTC. Protein sequence: CASSQWANSYEQYF.

This clonotype has only a few counts. CDR3 in amino acids: CSAREISLEKLFF. CDR3 nucleotide sequence: TGCAGTGCTAGAGAGATAAGTCTTGAAAAACTGTTTTTT. V gene TRBV20-1 combines with J gene TRBJ1-4, with unresolved D. Germline values: CDR1 DFQATT, CDR2 SNEGSKA (reference sequence). V shed 0 bases and J shed 7 bases, with 9 bases lying between them. The CDR3 has 13 residues.

This clonotype was counted between two and nine times. The genes are TRBV5-1 and TRBJ2-7; 9 nucleotides line up with TRBD1. The CDR3 sequence is 15 residues long. The germline gives CDR1 SGHRS, CDR2 YFSETQ. With V trimmed by 2 bases and J by 5 bases, 8 bases remained unmatched. The CDR3 sequence is CASSFSGQGKHEQYF. The CDR3 DNA reads as TGCGCCAGCAGCTTCTCGGGACAGGGTAAGCACGAGCAGTACTTC. Full variable domain (rest looked up from reference TRBV5-1 and TRBJ2-7): KAGVTQTPRYLIKTRGQQVTLSCSPISGHRSVSWYQQTPGQGLQFLFEYFSETQRNKGNFPGRFSGRQFSNSRSEMNVSTLELGDSALYLCASSFSGQGKHEQYFGPGTRLTVT.

This rearrangement joins TRBV13 to TRBJ1-2; D unresolved. The V end was cut by 4 bases, the J end by 6 bases, with 9 bases between. CDR1 and CDR2 (germline): PRHDT, FYEKMQ (reference sequence). The CDR3 contains 12 residues. The chain's CDR3 is CASSYKWNGYTF. CDR3 nucleotides: TGTGCCAGCAGCTACAAATGGAATGGCTACACCTTC.

To note about this clonotype: This may be a read error, as it is one base from a much larger clone. This chain connects TRBV5-6 to TRBJ2-7, with D unresolved. The germline V gene has CDR1 SGHDT and CDR2 YYEEEE. The CDR3 spans 14 residues. The CDR3: CASSKPGSSYGQYF. The CDR3 coding sequence is TGTGCCAGCAGCAAACCCGGGTCCTCCTACGGGCAGTACTTC.

The chain recombines TRBV29-1 with TRBJ2-1, with D unclear. CDR1 and CDR2 from the germline V gene are SQVTM and ANQGSEA. CDR3 length equals 11 residues. The V end was cut by 4 bases, the J end by 5 bases, with 6 bases between. CDR3 region: CSVVPHNEQFF. The CDR3 bases are TGCAGCGTTGTGCCCCACAATGAGCAGTTCTTC.

This clonotype was counted a few times. The chain links TRBV28 to TRBJ2-5; D tentatively fits TRBD1 or TRBD2 (5 bases each). Per germline, CDR1 MDHEN and CDR2 SYDVKM. CDR3 length: 13 residues. The germline V and J ends were trimmed by 6 bases and 4 bases, with 12 bases remaining between them. The CDR3 DNA reads TGTGCCAGCAGAGCCCCGGGGCGAGAGACCCAGTACTTC. As protein: CASRAPGRETQYF. Full variable domain (rest looked up from reference TRBV28 and TRBJ2-5): DVKVTQSSRYLVKRTGEKVFLECVQDMDHENMFWYRQDPGLGLRLIYFSYDVKMKEKGDIPEGYSVSREKKERFSLILESASTNQTSMYLCASRAPGRETQYFGPGTRLLVL.

CDR3 amino acids: CAWSPLAVVYEQYF. The CDR3 DNA reads as TGTGCCTGGAGTCCGTTAGCCGTCGTCTACGAGCAGTACTTC. This rearrangement joins TRBV30 to TRBJ2-7; D unclear. Germline V lookup: CDR1 GTSNPN, CDR2 SVGIG (reference sequence). V lost 2 bases and J lost 3, with 14 bases in between. The CDR3 length is 14 residues.

Only a few counts were recorded for this clonotype. This chain uses TRBV25-1 with TRBJ1-4, with D uncertain. The V end lost 3 bases, the J end lost 4 bases, and 9 bases lay between the germline ends. CDR1 is MGHDK, CDR2 SYGVNS, per germline. CDR3 size: 14 residues. As DNA, the CDR3 is TGTGCCAGCAGTGATGAGGACGGTAATGAAAAACTGTTTTTT. Protein sequence: CASSDEDGNEKLFF.

This chain joins TRBV6-5 and TRBJ1-1, with D perhaps matching TRBD1 (6 bases). This CDR3 is built from 16 residues. The V gene's germline CDR1 is MNHEY and CDR2 SVGAGI. Between the trimmed V and J ends, which lost 5 bases and 1 base, there was a span of 17 bases. The CDR3 is CASSNTPGAANTEAFF. The CDR3 DNA reads as TGTGCCAGCAGTAACACGCCAGGGGCCGCGAACACTGAAGCTTTCTTT.